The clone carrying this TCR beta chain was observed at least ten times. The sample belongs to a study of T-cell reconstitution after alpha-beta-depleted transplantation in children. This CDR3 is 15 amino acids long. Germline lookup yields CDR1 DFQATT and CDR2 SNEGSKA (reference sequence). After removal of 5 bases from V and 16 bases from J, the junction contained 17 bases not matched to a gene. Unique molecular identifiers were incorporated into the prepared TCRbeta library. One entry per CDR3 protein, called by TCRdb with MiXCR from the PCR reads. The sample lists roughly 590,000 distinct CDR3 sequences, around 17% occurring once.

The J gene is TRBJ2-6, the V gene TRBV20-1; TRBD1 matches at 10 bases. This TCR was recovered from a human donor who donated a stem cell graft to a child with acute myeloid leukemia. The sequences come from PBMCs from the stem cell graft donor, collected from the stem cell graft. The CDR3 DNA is TGCAGTGCTCCGTTCCGGGACAGGGGCCGTCGGGTACTGACTTTC. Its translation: CSAPFRDRGRRVLTF.